These T cell receptor beta chains were read from a single sample in a study of shared clonotypes between healthy human individuals. Data came from immunoSEQ multiplex PCR; TCRdb stores just in-frame clones and leaves some out. The sample consists of 1.4 million or so clones, about 98.5% of them appearing once. The sample taken for sequencing was naive CD4+ T cells sorted from blood. These receptors came from a man aged 25 to 40 in good health. Each CDR3 is given with its conserved first and last residue. The order of the fields is J gene, V gene, clone size, D gene, CDR3 DNA, CDR3 protein. The D gene is left open where the match is weak. Not every row has a clone size; where given, it reads once, few, many or a size class.

TRBJ2-2	TRBV7-8	once	TRBD2	TGTGCCAGCAGTATGATAGCGGGACCGAACACCGGGGAGCTGTTTTTT	CASSMIAGPNTGELFF
TRBJ1-2	TRBV28	.	.	TGTGCCAGCAGTTTGTCTAACTATGGCTACACCTTC	CASSLSNYGYTF
TRBJ2-1	TRBV10-1	.	.	TGCGCCAGCAGTGAGAGTATAATTAATGAGCAGTTCTTC	CASSESIINEQFF
TRBJ1-2	TRBV2	.	.	TGTGCCAGCAGTGAGGGCGGGGCCGTTAGCTATGGCTACACCTTC	CASSEGGAVSYGYTF
TRBJ2-5	TRBV7-9	.	TRBD2	TGTGCCAGCAGCTCATTAGAGGGACTACCGGACTCGAAACAAGAGACCCAGTACTTC	CASSSLEGLPDSKQETQYF
TRBJ2-5	TRBV7-2	.	.	TGTGCCAGCAGCTTCCTCATTCAAGAGACCCAGTACTTC	CASSFLIQETQYF
TRBJ2-5	TRBV5-1	.	TRBD2	TGCGCCAGCAGCGGGGGACTAGCGAACAAAGAGACCCAGTACTTC	CASSGGLANKETQYF
TRBJ2-6	TRBV25-1	.	.	TGTGCCAGCAGTGATTCGTTCGGTTCTGGGGCCAACGTCCTGACTTTC	CASSDSFGSGANVLTF
TRBJ2-5	TRBV7-8	.	.	TGTGCCAGCAGCTTCCGGGACACCCAAGAGACCCAGTACTTC	CASSFRDTQETQYF
TRBJ2-7	TRBV27	.	.	TGTGCCAGCAGTTTAGGGTTTAGCGCGAAAGAGCAGTACTTC	CASSLGFSAKEQYF
TRBJ2-7	TRBV4-3	once	TRBD2	TGCGCCAGCGGGAGGGCGCTTTCTTCCTACGAGCAGTACTTC	CASGRALSSYEQYF
TRBJ2-1	TRBV2	.	TRBD1	TGTGCCAGCAGCCGGGACAGTGCTGGGGGAATCGTGCAGTTCTTC	CASSRDSAGGIVQFF
TRBJ2-1	TRBV19	.	.	TGTGCCAGTAGTCCTCGAACGAGGAACAATGAGCAGTTCTTC	CASSPRTRNNEQFF
TRBJ2-1	TRBV7-2	.	TRBD2	TGTGCCAGCCGGACAGCCGGGACTAGAGTCTTGGGGCAGTTCTTC	CASRTAGTRVLGQFF
TRBJ2-7	TRBV28	.	.	TGTGCCAGCAGGGCGGTTAGGATTAAAAACCACGAGCAGTACTTC	CASRAVRIKNHEQYF
TRBJ2-1	TRBV11-2	.	TRBD2	TGTGCCAGCAGCTCCGGACTAGTTTCCTACAATGAGCAGTTCTTC	CASSSGLVSYNEQFF
TRBJ2-2	TRBV7-6	.	TRBD2	TGTGCCAGCAGCGCAGAAATAGCGGGAGCTACCGGGGAGCTGTTTTTT	CASSAEIAGATGELFF
TRBJ2-7	TRBV7-6	.	.	TGTGCCAGCAGCTTGGCTAGCACGGGGGCCCGCGAGCAGTACTTC	CASSLASTGAREQYF
TRBJ2-7	TRBV18	.	.	TGTGCCAGCTCTCCCGGGACTCAAATCTACGAGCAGTACTTC	CASSPGTQIYEQYF
TRBJ2-7	TRBV6-6	.	TRBD1	TGTGCCAGCAGTTTACAGGGGGCCGGCGAGCAGTACTTC	CASSLQGAGEQYF
TRBJ1-2	TRBV19	.	.	TGTGCCAGTAGTATTCTAGGGGAGGGCAACTATGGCTACACCTTC	CASSILGEGNYGYTF
TRBJ2-1	TRBV14	.	.	TGTGCCAGCAGCCAAGACAGGGGGCCAGCGGGAGCCCTCTACAATGAGCAGTTCTTC	CASSQDRGPAGALYNEQFF
TRBJ2-7	TRBV5-6	.	TRBD1	TGTGCCAGCAGCTCCTGGGACAGGGGTTACGAGCAGTACTTC	CASSSWDRGYEQYF
TRBJ2-7	TRBV5-1	.	.	TGCGCCAGCAGCTTGGCCCCCTACGAGCAGTACTTC	CASSLAPYEQYF
TRBJ1-5	TRBV28	.	.	TGTGCCAGTAAGGGACTTCCCACTTATAGCAATCAGCCCCAGCATTTT	CASKGLPTYSNQPQHF
TRBJ2-7	TRBV10-3	.	.	TGTGCCATCAGTGAGTCTCCATTCTCCTACGAGCAGTACTTC	CAISESPFSYEQYF